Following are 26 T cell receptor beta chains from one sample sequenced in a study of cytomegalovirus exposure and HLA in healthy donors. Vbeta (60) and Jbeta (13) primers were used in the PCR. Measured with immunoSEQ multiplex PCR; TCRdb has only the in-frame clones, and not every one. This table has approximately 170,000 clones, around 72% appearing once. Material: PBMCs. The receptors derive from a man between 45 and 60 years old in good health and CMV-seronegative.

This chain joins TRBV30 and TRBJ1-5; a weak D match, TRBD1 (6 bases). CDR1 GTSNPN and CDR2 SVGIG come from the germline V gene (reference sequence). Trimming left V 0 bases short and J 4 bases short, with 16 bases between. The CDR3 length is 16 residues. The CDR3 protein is CAWSVRGRGENQPQHF. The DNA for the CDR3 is TGTGCCTGGAGTGTCCGGGGGCGGGGGGAAAATCAGCCCCAGCATTTT.

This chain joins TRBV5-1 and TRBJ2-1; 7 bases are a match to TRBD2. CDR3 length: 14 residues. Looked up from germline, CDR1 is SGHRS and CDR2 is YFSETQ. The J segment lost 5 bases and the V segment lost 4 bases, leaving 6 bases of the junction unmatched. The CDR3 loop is CASSPGLSNNEQFF. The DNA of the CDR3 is TGCGCCAGCAGCCCGGGACTAAGCAACAATGAGCAGTTCTTC.

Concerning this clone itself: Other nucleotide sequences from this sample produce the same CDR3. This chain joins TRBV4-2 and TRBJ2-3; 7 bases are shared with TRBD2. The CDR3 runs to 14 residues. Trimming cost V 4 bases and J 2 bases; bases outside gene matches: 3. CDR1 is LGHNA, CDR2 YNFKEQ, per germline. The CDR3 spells CASSPGLDTDTQYF. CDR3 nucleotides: TGTGCCAGCAGCCCTGGACTAGACACAGATACGCAGTATTTT.

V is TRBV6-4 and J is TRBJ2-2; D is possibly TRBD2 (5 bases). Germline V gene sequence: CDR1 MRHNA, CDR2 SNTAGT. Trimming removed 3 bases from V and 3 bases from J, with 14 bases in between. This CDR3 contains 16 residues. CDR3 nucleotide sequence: TGTGCCAGCAGTGAAACGGCCTCGAGGGACACCGGGGAGCTGTTTTTT. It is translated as CASSETASRDTGELFF.

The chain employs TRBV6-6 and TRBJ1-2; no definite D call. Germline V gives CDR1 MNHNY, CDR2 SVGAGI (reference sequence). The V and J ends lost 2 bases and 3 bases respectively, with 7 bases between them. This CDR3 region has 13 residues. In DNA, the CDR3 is TGTGCCAGCAGTTACCCCCCTGACTATGGCTACACCTTC. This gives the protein CASSYPPDYGYTF.

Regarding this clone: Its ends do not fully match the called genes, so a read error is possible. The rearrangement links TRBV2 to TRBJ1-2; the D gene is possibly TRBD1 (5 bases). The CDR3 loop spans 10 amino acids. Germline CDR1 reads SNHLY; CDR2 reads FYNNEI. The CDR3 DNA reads TGTCAGGGCGGGGTCTATGACTACACCTTC. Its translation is CQGGVYDYTF.

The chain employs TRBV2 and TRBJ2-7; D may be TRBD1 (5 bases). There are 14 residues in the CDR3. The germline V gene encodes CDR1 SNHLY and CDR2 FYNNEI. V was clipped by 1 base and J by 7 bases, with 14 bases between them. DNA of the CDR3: TGTGCCAGCAGTGAAGATGGAAGCAGGGTTGAGCAGTACTTC. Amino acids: CASSEDGSRVEQYF.

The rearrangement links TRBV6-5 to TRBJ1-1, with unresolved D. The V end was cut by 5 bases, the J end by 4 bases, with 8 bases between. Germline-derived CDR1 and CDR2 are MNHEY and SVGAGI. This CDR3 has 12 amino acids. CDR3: CASSPRSTEAFF. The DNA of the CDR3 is TGTGCCAGCAGTCCTCGTTCCACTGAAGCTTTCTTT.

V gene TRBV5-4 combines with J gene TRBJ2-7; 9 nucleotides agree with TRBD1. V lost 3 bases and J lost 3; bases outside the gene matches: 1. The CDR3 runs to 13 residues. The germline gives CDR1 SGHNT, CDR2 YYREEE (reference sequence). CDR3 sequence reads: CASSWDRDYEQYF. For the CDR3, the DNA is TGTGCCAGCAGCTGGGACAGGGACTACGAGCAGTACTTC.

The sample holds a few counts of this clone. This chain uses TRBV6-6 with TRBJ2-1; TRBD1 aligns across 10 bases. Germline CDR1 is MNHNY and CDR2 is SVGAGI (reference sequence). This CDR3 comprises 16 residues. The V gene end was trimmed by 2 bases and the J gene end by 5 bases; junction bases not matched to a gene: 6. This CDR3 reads CASSYGPGTGDNEQFF. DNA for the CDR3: TGTGCCAGCAGTTACGGTCCCGGGACAGGGGACAATGAGCAGTTCTTC.

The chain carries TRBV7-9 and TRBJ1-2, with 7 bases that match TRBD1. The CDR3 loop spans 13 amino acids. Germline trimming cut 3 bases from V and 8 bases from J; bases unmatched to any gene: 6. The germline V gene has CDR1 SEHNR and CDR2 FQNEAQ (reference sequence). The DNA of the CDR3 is TGTGCCAGCAGCTTGATAACAGGGGACGGCTACACCTTC. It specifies CASSLITGDGYTF.

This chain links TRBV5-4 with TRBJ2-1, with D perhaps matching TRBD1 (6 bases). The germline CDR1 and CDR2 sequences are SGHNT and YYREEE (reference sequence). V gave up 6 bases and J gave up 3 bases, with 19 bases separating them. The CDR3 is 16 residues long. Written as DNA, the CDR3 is TGTGCCAGCACCTCACAGACAGGCGAGAGCTACAATGAGCAGTTCTTC. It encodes CASTSQTGESYNEQFF.

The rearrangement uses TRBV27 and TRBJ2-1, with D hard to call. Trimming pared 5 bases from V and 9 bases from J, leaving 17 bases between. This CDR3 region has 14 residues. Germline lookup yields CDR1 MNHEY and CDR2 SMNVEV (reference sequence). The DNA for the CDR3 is TGTGCCAGCAGTCCCCTCCGGAGCGTAGGTGAGCAGTTCTTC. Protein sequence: CASSPLRSVGEQFF.

CDR3 sequence: CASRGQVYEQYF. CDR3 bases: TGTGCCAGCAGGGGACAGGTCTACGAGCAGTACTTC. The genes are TRBV28 and TRBJ2-5; 8 bases align to TRBD1. The J call may be in error: the DNA end matches TRBJ2-7 better. Germline CDR1 MDHEN, CDR2 SYDVKM. The CDR3 covers 12 residues.

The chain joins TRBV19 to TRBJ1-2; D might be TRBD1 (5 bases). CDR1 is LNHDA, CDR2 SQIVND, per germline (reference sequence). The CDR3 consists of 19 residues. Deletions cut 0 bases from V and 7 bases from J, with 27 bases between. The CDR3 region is CASSIDQGSIDSFQAGYTF. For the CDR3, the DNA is TGTGCCAGTAGTATAGACCAGGGCTCAATCGATTCCTTTCAGGCTGGCTACACCTTC.

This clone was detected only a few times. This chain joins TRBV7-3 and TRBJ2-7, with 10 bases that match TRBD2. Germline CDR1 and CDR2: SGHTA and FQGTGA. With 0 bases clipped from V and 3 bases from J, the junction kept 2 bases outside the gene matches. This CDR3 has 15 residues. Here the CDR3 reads CASSLTSGGYYEQYF. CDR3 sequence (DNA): TGTGCCAGCAGCTTAACTAGCGGGGGGTACTACGAGCAGTACTTC. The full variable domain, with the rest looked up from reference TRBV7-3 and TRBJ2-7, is GAGVSQTPSNKVTEKGKYVELRCDPISGHTALYWYRQSLGQGPEFLIYFQGTGAADDSGLPNDRFFAVRPEGSVSTLKIQRTERGDSAVYLCASSLTSGGYYEQYFGPGTRLTVT.

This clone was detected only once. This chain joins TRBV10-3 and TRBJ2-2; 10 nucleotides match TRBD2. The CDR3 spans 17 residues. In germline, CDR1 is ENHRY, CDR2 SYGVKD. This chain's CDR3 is CAYDRLSGGRDTGELFF. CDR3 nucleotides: TGTGCTTACGATAGACTTAGCGGGGGGCGGGACACCGGGGAGCTGTTTTTT.

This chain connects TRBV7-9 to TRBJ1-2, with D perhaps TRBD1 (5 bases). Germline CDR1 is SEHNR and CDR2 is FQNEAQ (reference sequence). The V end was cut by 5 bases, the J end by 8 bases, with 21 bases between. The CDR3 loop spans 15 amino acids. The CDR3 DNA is TGTGCCAGCAGCCCTGGAACCCCCCAGGGATCCGGCTACACCTTC. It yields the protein CASSPGTPQGSGYTF.

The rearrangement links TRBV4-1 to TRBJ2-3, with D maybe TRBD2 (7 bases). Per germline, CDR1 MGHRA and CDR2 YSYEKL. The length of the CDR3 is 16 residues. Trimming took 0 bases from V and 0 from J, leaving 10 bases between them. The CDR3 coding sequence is TGCGCCAGCAGCCAAGACCGGGGGGCTAGCACAGATACGCAGTATTTT. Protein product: CASSQDRGASTDTQYF.

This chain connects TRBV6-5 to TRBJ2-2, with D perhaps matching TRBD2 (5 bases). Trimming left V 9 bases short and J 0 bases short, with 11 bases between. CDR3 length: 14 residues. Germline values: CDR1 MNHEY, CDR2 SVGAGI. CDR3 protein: CARGRRTNTGELFF. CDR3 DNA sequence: TGTGCCAGGGGGAGACGGACGAACACCGGGGAGCTGTTTTTT.

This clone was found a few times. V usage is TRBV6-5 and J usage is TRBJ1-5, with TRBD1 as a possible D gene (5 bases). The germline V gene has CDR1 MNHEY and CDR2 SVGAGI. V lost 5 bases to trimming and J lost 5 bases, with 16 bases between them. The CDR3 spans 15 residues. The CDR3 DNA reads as TGTGCCAGCAGTCGAAATAGGGGTGCGGATCAGCCCCAGCATTTT. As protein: CASSRNRGADQPQHF.

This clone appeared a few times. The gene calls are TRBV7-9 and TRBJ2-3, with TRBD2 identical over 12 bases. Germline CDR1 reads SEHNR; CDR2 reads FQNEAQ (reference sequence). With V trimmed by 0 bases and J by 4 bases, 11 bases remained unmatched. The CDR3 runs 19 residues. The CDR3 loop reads CASSLAGLAGGQAADTQYF. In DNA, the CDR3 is TGTGCCAGCAGCTTAGCGGGGCTAGCGGGGGGGCAAGCTGCAGATACGCAGTATTTT.

The CDR3 coding sequence is TGTGCCAGCTCTTCGGGACAGGGCGGCTCCTACGAGCAGTACTTC. This codes for CASSSGQGGSYEQYF. The rearrangement uses TRBV18 and TRBJ2-7, with 9 bases lining up with TRBD1. The CDR3 length is 15 residues. Germline V gene sequence: CDR1 KGHSH, CDR2 LQKENI. The ends lost 6 bases at V and 0 bases at J; junction bases unmatched: 6.

The CDR3 coding sequence is TGTGCCAGCACCTCGCGGGAGACTAGCGGTAATGAGCAGTTCTTC. It yields the protein CASTSRETSGNEQFF. This chain links TRBV5-8 with TRBJ2-1, with 9 bases aligning to TRBD2. The J segment lost 7 bases and the V segment lost 6 bases, leaving 11 bases of the junction unmatched. Germline values: CDR1 SGHTS, CDR2 YDEGEE. The CDR3 has 15 amino acids.

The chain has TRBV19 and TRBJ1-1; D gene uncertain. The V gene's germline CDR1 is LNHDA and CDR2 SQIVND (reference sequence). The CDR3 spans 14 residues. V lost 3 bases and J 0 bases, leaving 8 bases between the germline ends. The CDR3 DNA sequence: TGTGCCAGTAGTATCGGGAGGCTGAACACTGAAGCTTTCTTT. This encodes CASSIGRLNTEAFF.

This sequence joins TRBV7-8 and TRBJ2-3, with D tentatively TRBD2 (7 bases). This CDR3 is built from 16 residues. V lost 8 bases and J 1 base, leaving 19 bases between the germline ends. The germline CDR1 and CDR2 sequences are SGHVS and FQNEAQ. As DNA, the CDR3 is TGTGCCAGCTCCCCTTTTGGGGGGGGCGGCACAGATACGCAGTATTTT. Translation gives CASSPFGGGGTDTQYF.